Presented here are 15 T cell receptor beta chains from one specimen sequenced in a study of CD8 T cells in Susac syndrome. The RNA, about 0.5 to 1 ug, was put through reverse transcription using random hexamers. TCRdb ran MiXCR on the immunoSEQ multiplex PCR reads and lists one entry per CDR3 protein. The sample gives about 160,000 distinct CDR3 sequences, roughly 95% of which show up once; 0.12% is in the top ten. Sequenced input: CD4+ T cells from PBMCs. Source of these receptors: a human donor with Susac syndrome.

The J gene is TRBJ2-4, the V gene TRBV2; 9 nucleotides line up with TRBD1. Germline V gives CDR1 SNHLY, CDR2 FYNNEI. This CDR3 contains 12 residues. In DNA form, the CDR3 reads TGTGGAGGACAGGGGGCCAAAAACATTCAGTACTTC. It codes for CGGQGAKNIQYF.

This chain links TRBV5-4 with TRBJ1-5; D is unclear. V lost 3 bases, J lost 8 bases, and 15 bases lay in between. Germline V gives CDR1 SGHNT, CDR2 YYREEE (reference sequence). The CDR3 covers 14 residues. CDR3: CASSSFGSGKPQHF. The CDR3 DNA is TGTGCCAGCAGCTCCTTTGGGTCGGGAAAGCCCCAGCATTTT.

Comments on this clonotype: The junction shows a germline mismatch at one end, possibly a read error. CDR3 in DNA: TGTGCCAGCAGCCAGAATGTTGACACTGAAGTTTTCTTT. Its protein is CASSQNVDTEVFF. The chain couples TRBV7-9 to TRBJ1-1; D ambiguous. CDR3 length: 13 amino acids. Germline loops: CDR1 SEHNR, CDR2 FQNEAQ (reference sequence).

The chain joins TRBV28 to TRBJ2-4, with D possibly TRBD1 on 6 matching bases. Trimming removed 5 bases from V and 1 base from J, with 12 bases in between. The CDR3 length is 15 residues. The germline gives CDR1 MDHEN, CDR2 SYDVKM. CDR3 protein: CASSIQGSAKNIQYF. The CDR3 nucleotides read TGTGCCAGCAGTATACAGGGTTCGGCCAAAAACATTCAGTACTTC.

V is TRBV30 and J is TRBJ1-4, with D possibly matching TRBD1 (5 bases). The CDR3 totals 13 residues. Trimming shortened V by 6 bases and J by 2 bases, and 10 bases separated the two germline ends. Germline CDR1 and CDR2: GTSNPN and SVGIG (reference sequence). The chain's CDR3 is CACGGLTNEKLFF. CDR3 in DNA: TGTGCCTGTGGGGGACTGACTAATGAAAAACTGTTTTTT.

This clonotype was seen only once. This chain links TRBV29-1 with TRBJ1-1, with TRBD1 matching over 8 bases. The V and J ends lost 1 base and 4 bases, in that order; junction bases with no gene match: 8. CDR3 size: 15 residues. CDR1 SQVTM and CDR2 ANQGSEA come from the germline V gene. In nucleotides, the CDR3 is TGCAGCGTTGAAGGTCATTTGGACAGGGCCACTGAAGCTTTCTTT. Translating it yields CSVEGHLDRATEAFF.

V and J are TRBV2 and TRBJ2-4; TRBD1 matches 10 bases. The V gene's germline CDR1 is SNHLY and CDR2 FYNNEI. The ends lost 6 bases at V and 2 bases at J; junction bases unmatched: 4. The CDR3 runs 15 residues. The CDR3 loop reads CASSDRGLTKNIQYF. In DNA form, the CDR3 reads TGTGCCAGCAGCGACAGGGGGCTAACCAAAAACATTCAGTACTTC.

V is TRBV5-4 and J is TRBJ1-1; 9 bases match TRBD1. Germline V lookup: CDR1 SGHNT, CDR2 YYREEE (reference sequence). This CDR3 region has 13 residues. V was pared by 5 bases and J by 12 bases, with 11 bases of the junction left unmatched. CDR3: CASRYTGGVKTFF. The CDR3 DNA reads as TGTGCCAGCAGATACACAGGGGGCGTGAAGACTTTCTTT.

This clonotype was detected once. The CDR3 sequence: CASSSRLAEADTQYF. CDR3 nucleotides: TGTGCCAGCAGCTCCAGACTAGCGGAGGCGGATACGCAGTATTTT. The V gene is TRBV7-2, the J gene TRBJ2-3, with 9 positions matching TRBD2. The trim removed 4 bases at V and 6 bases at J, leaving 8 bases unmatched. The CDR3 runs to 15 residues. Germline assignment: CDR1 SGHTA and CDR2 FQGNSA.

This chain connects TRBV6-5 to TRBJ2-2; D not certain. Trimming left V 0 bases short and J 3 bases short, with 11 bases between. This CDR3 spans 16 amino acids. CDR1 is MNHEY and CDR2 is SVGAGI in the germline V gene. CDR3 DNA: TGTGCCAGCAGTTACTCGATGCTCCTGGACACCGGGGAGCTGTTTTTT. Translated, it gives CASSYSMLLDTGELFF.

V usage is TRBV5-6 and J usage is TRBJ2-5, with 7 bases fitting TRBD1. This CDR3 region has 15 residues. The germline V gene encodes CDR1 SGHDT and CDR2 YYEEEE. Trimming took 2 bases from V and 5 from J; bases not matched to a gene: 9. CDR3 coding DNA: TGTGCCAGCAGCTTTTACCGGGACAGACGGGAGACCCAGTACTTC. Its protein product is CASSFYRDRRETQYF.

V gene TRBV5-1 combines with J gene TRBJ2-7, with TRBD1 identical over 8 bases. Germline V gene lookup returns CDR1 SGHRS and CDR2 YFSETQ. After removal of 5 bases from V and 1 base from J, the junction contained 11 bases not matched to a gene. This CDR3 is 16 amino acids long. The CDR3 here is CASRLQGVMGSYEQYF. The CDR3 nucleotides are TGCGCCAGCAGGCTACAGGGGGTGATGGGGTCCTACGAGCAGTACTTC.

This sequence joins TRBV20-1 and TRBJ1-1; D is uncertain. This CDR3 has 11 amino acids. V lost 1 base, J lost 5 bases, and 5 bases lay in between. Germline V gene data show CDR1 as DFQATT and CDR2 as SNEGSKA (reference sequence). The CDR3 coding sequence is TGCAGTGCTAGAGGACCGACTGAAGCTTTCTTT. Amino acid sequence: CSARGPTEAFF.

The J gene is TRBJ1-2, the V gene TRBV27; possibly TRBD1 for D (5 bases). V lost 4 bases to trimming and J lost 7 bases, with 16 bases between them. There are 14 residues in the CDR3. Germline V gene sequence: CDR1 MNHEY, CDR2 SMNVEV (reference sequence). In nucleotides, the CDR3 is TGTGCCAGCAGTTCCAGTGGGATGCAGGGTGGCTACACCTTC. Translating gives CASSSSGMQGGYTF.

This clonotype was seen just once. The CDR3 reads CSARQIANTGELFF. DNA for the CDR3: TGCAGTGCTAGACAGATTGCGAACACCGGGGAGCTGTTTTTT. This chain joins TRBV20-1 and TRBJ2-2; D not certain. The CDR3 has 14 amino acids. V was clipped by 2 bases and J by 0 bases, with 7 bases between them. Germline V CDR1 and CDR2: DFQATT, SNEGSKA (reference sequence).